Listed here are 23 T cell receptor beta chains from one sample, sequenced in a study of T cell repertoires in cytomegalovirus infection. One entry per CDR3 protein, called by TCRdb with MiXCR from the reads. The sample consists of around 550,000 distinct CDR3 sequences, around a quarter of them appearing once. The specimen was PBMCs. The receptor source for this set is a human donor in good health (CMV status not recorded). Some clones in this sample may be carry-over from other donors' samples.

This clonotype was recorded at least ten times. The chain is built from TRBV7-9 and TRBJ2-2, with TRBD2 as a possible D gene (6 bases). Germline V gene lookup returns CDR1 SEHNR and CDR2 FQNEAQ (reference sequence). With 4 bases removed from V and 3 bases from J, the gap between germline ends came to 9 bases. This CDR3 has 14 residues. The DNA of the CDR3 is TGTGCCAGCAGCTCGTGGGGGGACACCGGGGAGCTGTTTTTT. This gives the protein CASSSWGDTGELFF.

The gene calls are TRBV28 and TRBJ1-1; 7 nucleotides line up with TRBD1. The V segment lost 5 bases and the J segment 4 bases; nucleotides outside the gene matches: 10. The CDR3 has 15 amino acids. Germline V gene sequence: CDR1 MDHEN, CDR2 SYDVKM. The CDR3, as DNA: TGTGCCAGCAGTCCATCGACAGGGCAAGGCACTGAAGCTTTCTTT. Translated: CASSPSTGQGTEAFF.

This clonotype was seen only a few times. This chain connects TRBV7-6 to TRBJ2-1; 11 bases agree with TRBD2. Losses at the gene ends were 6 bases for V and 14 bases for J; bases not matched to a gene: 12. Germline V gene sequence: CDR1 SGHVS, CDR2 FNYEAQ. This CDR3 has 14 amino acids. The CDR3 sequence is CASRTGTSGSKKFF. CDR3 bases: TGTGCCAGCAGGACCGGGACTAGCGGAAGCAAAAAGTTCTTC.

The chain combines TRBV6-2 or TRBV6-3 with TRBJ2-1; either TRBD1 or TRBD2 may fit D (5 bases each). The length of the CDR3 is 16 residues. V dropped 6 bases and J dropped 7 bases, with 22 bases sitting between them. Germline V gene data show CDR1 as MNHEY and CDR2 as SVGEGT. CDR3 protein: CASSSLGTNKVNEQFF. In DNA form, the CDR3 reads TGTGCCAGCAGCTCACTCGGGACCAACAAAGTTAATGAGCAGTTCTTC.

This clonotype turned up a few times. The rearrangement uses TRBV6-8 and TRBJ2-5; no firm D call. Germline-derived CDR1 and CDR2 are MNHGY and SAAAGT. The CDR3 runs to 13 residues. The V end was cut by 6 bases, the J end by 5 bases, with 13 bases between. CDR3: CASRTLRRETQYF. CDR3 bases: TGTGCCAGCAGGACCCTGCGCCGGGAGACCCAGTACTTC.

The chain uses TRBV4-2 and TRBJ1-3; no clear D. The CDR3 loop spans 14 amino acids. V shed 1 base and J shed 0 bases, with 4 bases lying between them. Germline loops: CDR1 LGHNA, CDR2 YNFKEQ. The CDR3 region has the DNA TGTGCCAGCAGCCAAGTCAGCTCTGGAAACACCATATATTTT. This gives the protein CASSQVSSGNTIYF.

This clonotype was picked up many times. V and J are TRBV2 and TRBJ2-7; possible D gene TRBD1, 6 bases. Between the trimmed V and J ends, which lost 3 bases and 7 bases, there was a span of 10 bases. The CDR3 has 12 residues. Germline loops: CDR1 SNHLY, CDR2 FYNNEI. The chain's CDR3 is CASSDRGREQYV. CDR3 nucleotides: TGTGCCAGCAGTGACAGGGGTCGGGAGCAGTACGTC.

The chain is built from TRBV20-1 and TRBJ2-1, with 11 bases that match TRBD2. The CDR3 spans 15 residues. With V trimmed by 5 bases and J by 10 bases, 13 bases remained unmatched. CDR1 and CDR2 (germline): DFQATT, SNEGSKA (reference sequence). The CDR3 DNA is TGCAGTGCTCCACCCCCGGGACTAGCGGCAGGCGAGCAGTTCTTC. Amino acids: CSAPPPGLAAGEQFF.

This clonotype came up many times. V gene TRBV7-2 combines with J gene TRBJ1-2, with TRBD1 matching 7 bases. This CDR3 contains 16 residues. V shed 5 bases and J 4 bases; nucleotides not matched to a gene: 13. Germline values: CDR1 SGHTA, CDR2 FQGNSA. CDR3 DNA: TGTGCCAGCAGCATTACGACGACAGGGTTTACCTATGGCTACACCTTC. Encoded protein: CASSITTTGFTYGYTF.

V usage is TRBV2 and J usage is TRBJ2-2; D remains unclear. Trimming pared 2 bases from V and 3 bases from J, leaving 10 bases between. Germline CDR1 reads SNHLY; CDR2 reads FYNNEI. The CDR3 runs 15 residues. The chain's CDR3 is CASSENSRDTGELFF. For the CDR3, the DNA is TGTGCCAGCAGTGAAAACAGTAGGGACACCGGGGAGCTGTTTTTT. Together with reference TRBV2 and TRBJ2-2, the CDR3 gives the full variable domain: EPEVTQTPSHQVTQMGQEVILRCVPISNHLYFYWYRQILGQKVEFLVSFYNNEISEKSEIFDDQFSVERPDGSNFTLKIRSTKLEDSAMYFCASSENSRDTGELFFGEGSRLTVL.

CDR3 nucleotide sequence: TGCGCCAGCAGCTTTTCCGGGCCACGAGAAGGGGAGCTGTTTTTT. Encoded protein: CASSFSGPREGELFF. The J gene is TRBJ2-2, the V gene TRBV5-1; D gene unclear. CDR3 length: 15 amino acids. Germline CDR1 is SGHRS and CDR2 is YFSETQ. V was cut by 2 bases and J by 8 bases, with 16 bases left in between.

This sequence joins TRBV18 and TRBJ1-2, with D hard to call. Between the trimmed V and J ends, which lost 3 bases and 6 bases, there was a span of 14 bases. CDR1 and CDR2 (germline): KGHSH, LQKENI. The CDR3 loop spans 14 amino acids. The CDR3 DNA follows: TGTGCCAGCTCACCGGTAGGGCAGGAGAATGGCTACACCTTC. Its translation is CASSPVGQENGYTF.

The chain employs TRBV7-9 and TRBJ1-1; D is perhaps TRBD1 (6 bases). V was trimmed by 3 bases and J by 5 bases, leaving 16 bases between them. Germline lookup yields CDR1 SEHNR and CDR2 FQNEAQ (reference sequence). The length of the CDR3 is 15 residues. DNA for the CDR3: TGTGCCAGCAGCTTCCAACAGGGTTTGGGGACTGAAGCTTTCTTT. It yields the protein CASSFQQGLGTEAFF.

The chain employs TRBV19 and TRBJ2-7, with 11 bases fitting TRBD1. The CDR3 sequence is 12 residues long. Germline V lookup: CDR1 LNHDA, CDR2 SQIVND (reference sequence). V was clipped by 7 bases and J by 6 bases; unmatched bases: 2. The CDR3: CASTGTGGEQYV. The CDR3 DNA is TGTGCCAGTACCGGGACAGGGGGCGAGCAGTACGTC.

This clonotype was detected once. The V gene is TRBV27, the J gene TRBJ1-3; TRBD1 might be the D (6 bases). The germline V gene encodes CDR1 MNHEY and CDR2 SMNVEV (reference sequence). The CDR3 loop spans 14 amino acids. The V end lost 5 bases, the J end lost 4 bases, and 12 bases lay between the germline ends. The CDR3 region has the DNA TGTGCCAGCAGTCCCTTTGGACAGGGAAACACCATATATTTT. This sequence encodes CASSPFGQGNTIYF.

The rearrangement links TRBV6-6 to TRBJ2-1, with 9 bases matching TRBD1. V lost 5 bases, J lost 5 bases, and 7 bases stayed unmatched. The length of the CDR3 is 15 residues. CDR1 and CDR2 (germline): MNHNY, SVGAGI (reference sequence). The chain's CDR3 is CASSTGTGYDNEQFF. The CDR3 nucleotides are TGTGCCAGCAGTACCGGGACAGGGTATGACAATGAGCAGTTCTTC.

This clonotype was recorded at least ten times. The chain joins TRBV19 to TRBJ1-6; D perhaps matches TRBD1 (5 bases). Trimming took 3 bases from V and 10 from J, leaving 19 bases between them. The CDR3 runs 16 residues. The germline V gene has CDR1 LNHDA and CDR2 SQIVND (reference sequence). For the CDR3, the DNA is TGTGCCAGTAGTATTGACCCAGGACGTAGGGGATCACCCCTCCACTTT. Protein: CASSIDPGRRGSPLHF. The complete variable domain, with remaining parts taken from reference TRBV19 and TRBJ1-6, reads DGGITQSPKYLFRKEGQNVTLSCEQNLNHDAMYWYRQDPGQGLRLIYYSQIVNDFQKGDIAEGYSVSREKKESFPLTVTSAQKNPTAFYLCASSIDPGRRGSPLHFGNGTRLTVT.

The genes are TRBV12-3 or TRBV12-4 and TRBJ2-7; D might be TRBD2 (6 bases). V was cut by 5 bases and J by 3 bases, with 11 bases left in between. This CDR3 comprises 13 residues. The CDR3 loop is CASSLDSGYEQYV. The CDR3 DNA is TGTGCCAGCAGTCTCGATAGCGGCTACGAGCAGTACGTC.

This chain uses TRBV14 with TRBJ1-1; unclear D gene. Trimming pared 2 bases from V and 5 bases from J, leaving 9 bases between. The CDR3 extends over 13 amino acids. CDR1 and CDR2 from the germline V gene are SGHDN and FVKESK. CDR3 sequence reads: CASSQNEGTEAFF. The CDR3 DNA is TGTGCCAGCAGCCAAAACGAAGGGACTGAAGCTTTCTTT.

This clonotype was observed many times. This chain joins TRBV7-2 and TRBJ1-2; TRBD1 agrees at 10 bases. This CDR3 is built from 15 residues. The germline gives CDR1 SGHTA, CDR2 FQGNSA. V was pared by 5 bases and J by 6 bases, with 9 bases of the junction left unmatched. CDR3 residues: CASSIRTGGGNGYTF. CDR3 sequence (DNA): TGTGCCAGCAGCATACGGACAGGGGGAGGGAATGGCTACACCTTC.

CDR3 region: CSASGAAPLQGITEAFF. The CDR3 DNA reads as TGCAGCGCTTCAGGGGCGGCCCCCCTACAGGGTATCACTGAAGCTTTCTTT. This chain connects TRBV29-1 to TRBJ1-1; tentative D call: TRBD1 (6 bases). CDR1 is SQVTM and CDR2 is ANQGSEA in the germline V gene. Trimming pared 7 bases from V and 4 bases from J, leaving 28 bases between. This CDR3 is built from 17 residues. Based on the CDR3 plus reference TRBV29-1 and TRBJ1-1, the full variable domain is SAVISQKPSRDICQRGTSLTIQCQVDSQVTMMFWYRQQPGQSLTLIATANQGSEATYESGFVIDKFPISRPNLTFSTLTVSNMSPEDSSIYLCSASGAAPLQGITEAFFGQGTRLTVV.

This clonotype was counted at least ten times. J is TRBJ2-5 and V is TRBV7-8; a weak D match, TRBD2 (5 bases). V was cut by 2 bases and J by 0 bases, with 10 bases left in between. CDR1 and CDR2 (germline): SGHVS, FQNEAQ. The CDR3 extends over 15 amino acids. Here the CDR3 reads CASSLPGSDQETQYF. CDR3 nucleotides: TGTGCCAGCAGCTTACCGGGGTCCGACCAAGAGACCCAGTACTTC.

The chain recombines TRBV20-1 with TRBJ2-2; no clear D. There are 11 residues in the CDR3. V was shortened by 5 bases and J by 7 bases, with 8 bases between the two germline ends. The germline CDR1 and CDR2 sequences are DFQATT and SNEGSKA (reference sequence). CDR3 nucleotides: TGCAGTGCTCCGCATAACGGGGAGCTGTTTTTT. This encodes CSAPHNGELFF.